The TCR beta chain described here comes from a study of OX40 agonist ivuxolimab in advanced cancers. This clone has a handful of counts. Here immunoSEQ multiplex PCR was the method, and the copy in TCRdb shows in-frame clones only, minus some. The table shows more than 60,000 clones, with about 81% occurring only once. Germline CDR1 and CDR2: LNHDA and SQIVND (reference sequence). The CDR3 contains 15 residues. The V and J ends lost 9 bases and 0 bases respectively, with 15 bases between them. The sample here was CD4+ or CD8+ T cells sorted from blood, taken in a trial of the OX40 agonist ivuxolimab. This chain joins TRBV19 and TRBJ1-5; D gene ambiguous. This receptor was identified in an adult with an advanced solid tumor such as melanoma, head and neck, liver or kidney cancer. The CDR3 coding sequence is TGTGCCAGCGTTCTCAAGGGAAATAGCAATCAGCCCCAGCATTTT. This encodes CASVLKGNSNQPQHF.